This TCR beta chain was profiled in a study of T cell responses to AZD1222 COVID-19 vaccine. The table came from immunoSEQ multiplex PCR; TCRdb's copy has only in-frame clones and leaves some out. The sample lists roughly 100,000 clones; 75% to 90% were seen once. From germline, CDR1 is GTSNPN and CDR2 SVGIG (reference sequence). The CDR3 extends over 11 amino acids. Trimming removed 3 bases from V and 9 bases from J, with 9 bases in between. The source material was peripheral blood, sampled on day 0 of AZD1222 vaccination. The sequence was collected from an adult in good health. The genes are TRBV30 and TRBJ2-1; D might be TRBD1 (6 bases). CDR3 sequence reads: CAWRWGPEQFF. CDR3 sequence (DNA): TGTGCCTGGAGGTGGGGGCCTGAGCAGTTCTTC.